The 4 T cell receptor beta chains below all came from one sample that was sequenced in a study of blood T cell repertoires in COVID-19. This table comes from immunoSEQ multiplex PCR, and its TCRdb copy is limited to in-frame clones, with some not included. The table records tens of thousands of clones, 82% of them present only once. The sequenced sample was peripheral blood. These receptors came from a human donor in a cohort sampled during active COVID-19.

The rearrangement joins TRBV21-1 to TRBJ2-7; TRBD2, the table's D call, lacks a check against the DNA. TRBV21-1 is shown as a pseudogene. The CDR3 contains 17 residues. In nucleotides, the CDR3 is TGTGCCAGCAGCAAGCAAATAGCGGGCGAGAGCTCCTACGAGCAGTACTTC. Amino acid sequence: CASSKQIAGESSYEQYF.

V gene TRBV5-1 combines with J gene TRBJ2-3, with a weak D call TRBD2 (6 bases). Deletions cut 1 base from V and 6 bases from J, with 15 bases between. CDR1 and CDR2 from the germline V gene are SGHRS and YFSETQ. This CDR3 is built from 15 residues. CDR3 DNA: TGCGCCAGCAGCTTGTCGGGGGTTAGAGGTGATACGCAGTATTTT. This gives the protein CASSLSGVRGDTQYF. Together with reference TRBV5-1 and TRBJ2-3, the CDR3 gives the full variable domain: KAGVTQTPRYLIKTRGQQVTLSCSPISGHRSVSWYQQTPGQGLQFLFEYFSETQRNKGNFPGRFSGRQFSNSRSEMNVSTLELGDSALYLCASSLSGVRGDTQYFGPGTRLTVL.

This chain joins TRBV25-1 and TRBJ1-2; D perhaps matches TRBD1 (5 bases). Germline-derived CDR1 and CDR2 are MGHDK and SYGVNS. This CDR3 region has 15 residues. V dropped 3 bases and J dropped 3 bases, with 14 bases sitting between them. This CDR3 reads CASSDPSGGDYGYTF. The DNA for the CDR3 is TGTGCCAGCAGTGATCCCTCCGGGGGAGACTATGGCTACACCTTC.

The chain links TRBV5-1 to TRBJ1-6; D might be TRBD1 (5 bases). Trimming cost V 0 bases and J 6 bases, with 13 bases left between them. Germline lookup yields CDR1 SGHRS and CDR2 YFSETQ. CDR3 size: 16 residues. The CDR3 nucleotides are TGCGCCAGCAGCTTGGAGGGGCGGGACGTTAATTCACCCCTCCACTTT. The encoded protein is CASSLEGRDVNSPLHF.